This TCR beta chain was obtained from a study of shared clonotypes between healthy human individuals. Study background: Sampling drew on donors who were a couple of women and a few men aged 18 to 49.

A remark on this clone: What it binds is unknown.

General study results and limits: Memory subsets generally showed smaller estimated richness than naive subsets did.

Some clones are missing from TCRdb's copy, which holds only in-frame ones; the method was immunoSEQ multiplex PCR. The sample consists of more than 1,200,000 clones, approximately 98.5% of them appearing once. Germline values: CDR1 SGHRS, CDR2 YFSETQ. This CDR3 has 15 residues. The V gene lost 0 bases and the J gene lost 6 bases, with 15 bases spanning the gap. The receptor's source is a man aged 25 to 40 in good health. Source material: naive CD4+ T cells sorted from blood. Subset reported: CD45RA+ positively selected. The chain couples TRBV5-1 to TRBJ2-5; perhaps D is TRBD1 or TRBD2 (5 bases each). CDR3 region: CASSLAGTRDQTQYF. CDR3 DNA: TGCGCCAGCAGCTTGGCGGGGACCCGAGATCAGACCCAGTACTTC. Variable domain in full (rest from reference TRBV5-1 and TRBJ2-5): KAGVTQTPRYLIKTRGQQVTLSCSPISGHRSVSWYQQTPGQGLQFLFEYFSETQRNKGNFPGRFSGRQFSNSRSEMNVSTLELGDSALYLCASSLAGTRDQTQYFGPGTRLLVL.